This T cell receptor (beta chain) was recovered during a study of cytomegalovirus exposure and HLA in healthy donors. Comment on this clone: Its specificity is not known.

General study points: Reports described diagnosis of cytomegalovirus status by the classifier as highly specific and sensitive.

Some clones are missing from TCRdb's copy, which holds only in-frame ones; the method was immunoSEQ multiplex PCR. The table lists around 150,000 clones, about 95% of them singletons. CDR3 length: 14 residues. CDR1 is MNHEY and CDR2 is SVGAGI in the germline V gene. Between the trimmed V and J ends, which lost 8 bases and 0 bases, there was a span of 11 bases. The TCR originated in a woman under 30 in good health and CMV-seronegative. Sequenced input: PBMCs. V gene TRBV6-5 combines with J gene TRBJ1-3; D is undetermined. The CDR3 DNA reads TGTGCCAGCCGGGTGAGGGCCTCTGGAAACACCATATATTTT. It specifies CASRVRASGNTIYF.